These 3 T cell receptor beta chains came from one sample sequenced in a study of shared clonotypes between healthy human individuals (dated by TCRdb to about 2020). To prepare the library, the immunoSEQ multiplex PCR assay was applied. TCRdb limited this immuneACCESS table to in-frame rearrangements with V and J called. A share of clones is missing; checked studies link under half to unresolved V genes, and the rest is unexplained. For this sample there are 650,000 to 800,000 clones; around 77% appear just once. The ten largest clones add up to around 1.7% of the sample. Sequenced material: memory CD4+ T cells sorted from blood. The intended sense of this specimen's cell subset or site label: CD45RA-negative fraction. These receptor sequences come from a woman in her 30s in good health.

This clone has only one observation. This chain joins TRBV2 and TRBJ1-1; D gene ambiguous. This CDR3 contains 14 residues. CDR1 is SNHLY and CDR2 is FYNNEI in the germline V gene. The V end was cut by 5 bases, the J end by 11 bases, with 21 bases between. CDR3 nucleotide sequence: TGTGCCAGCAGTCGCCGTGGGCTTCCAGGTGGGGCTTTCTTT. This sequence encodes CASSRRGLPGGAFF.

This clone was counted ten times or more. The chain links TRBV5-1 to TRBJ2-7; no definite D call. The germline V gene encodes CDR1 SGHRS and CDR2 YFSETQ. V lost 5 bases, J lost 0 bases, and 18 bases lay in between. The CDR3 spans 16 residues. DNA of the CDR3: TGCGCCAGCAGGCCGCGGTGGCTCCCCGGCTCCTACGAGCAGTACTTC. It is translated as CASRPRWLPGSYEQYF. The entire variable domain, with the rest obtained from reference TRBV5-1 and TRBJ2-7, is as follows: KAGVTQTPRYLIKTRGQQVTLSCSPISGHRSVSWYQQTPGQGLQFLFEYFSETQRNKGNFPGRFSGRQFSNSRSEMNVSTLELGDSALYLCASRPRWLPGSYEQYFGPGTRLTVT.

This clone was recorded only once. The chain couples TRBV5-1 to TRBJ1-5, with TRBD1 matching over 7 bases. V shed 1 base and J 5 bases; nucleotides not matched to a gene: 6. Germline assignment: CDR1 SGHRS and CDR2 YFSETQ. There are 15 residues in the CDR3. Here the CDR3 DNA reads TGCGCCAGCAGCTTGAGGGGGCTAACAGATCAGCCCCAGCATTTT. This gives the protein CASSLRGLTDQPQHF.